This T cell receptor (beta chain) was captured by sequencing in a study of Ad26.COV2.S vaccination and SARS-CoV-2 variants. Study background: Donor joined the COV1001 Ad26.COV2.S trial arm.

General study results and limits: Possible underestimation of total T cell responses by the TCR breadth and depth analyses was noted.

Method: immunoSEQ multiplex PCR; TCRdb's copy keeps in-frame clones and lacks some. The repertoire holds about 680,000 clones, with 89% as singletons. As concerns this clone: Its target is not known.

Treatment: around 19 received Ad26.COV2.S at low or high dose, single or two shots; roughly 5 received placebo; per-sample allocation not given. Samples came from day 63 after the first vaccine or placebo injection. At a Boston site, the person donating was an adult of 18-55 years. V lost 4 bases to trimming and J lost 7 bases; unmatched junction nucleotides: 3. CDR3 length equals 13 residues. Germline V gives CDR1 LNHDA, CDR2 SQIVND (reference sequence). The TCR was taken from a person between 18 and 60 years old who received the Ad26.COV2.S COVID-19 vaccine or a placebo. The source was peripheral blood, collected in a trial of Ad26.COV2.S vaccine versus placebo. The chain combines TRBV19 with TRBJ1-2; TRBD1 aligns across 10 bases. CDR3 sequence: CASSRQGAVGYTF. The CDR3 coding sequence is TGTGCCAGTAGTAGACAGGGGGCAGTTGGCTACACCTTC.